This T cell receptor (beta chain) was recorded in a study of T cell responses to AZD1222 COVID-19 vaccine. Study results and limitations: Donors in the cohort were predominantly white British and more often female, and clonal diversity was possibly underestimated. Baseline seropositives among AZD1222 recipients totaled only five or six. Regions left unmutated in variants are reportedly the target of nearly half of spike-specific TCRs. Spike was spanned by vaccine-associated CD4 TCRs, with dominance at 160-218 and 743-854.

With regard to this clone: Its antigen is as yet unknown.

This table comes from immunoSEQ multiplex PCR, and its TCRdb copy is limited to in-frame clones, with some not included. The table records 200,000 or so clones, 70% to 90% of them present only once. The sequences come from peripheral blood, collected on day 0 of AZD1222 vaccination. The clonotype comes from an adult in good health.

CDR3 DNA: TGTGCCAGCAGCAAGCCGGGACTAGCGGGGTTGTATGAGCAGTTCTTC. Its translation: CASSKPGLAGLYEQFF. This chain links TRBV7-2 with TRBJ2-1, with 13 nucleotides matching TRBD2. CDR1 and CDR2 (germline): SGHTA, FQGNSA. The CDR3 extends over 16 amino acids. J was trimmed by 8 bases and V by 5 bases; bases with no gene match: 9.